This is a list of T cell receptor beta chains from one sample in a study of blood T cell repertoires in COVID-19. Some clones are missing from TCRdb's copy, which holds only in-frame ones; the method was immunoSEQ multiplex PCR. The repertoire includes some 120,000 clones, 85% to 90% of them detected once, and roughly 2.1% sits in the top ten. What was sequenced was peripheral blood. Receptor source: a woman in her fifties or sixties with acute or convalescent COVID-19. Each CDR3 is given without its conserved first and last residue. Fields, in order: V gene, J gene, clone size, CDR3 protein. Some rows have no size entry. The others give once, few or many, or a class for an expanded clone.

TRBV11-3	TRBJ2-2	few	ASSRAGSDTGELF
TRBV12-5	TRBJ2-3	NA	ASGLVLHPGLAGRRTDTQY
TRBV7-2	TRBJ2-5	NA	ASSFRRETQY
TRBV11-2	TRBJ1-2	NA	ASSWDRNYGYT
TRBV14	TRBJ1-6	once	ASSLSPGDFQSPLH
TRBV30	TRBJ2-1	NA	ASTGASEYNEQF
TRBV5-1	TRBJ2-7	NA	ASSLGGTLYEQY
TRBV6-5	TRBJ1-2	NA	ASSYRGQGGDGYT
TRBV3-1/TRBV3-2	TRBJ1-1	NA	ASSQDSATTRGAF
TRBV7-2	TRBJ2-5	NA	ASSLRWAQETQY
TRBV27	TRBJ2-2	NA	ASSFFQREVKNTGELF
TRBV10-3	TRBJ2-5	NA	AISESTWRKETQY
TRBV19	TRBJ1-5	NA	ASNQGGNRGNQPQH
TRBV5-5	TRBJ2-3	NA	ASSMTGASTDTQY
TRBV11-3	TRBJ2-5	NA	ASSLGTSGREETQY
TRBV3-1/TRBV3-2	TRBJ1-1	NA	ASSQWGLGTEAF
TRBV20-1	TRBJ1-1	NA	SASTGQTVNTEAF
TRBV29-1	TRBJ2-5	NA	SVEGIAGETQY
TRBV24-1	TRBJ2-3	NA	ATSDLTGGPDTQY
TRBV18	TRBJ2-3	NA	ASSPRTSRGSTDTQY
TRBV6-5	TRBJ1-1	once	ASSYDWSAGMAF
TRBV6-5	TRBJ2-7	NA	ASSYSGLAGGYEQY
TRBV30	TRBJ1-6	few	AWSDRAPYNSPLH
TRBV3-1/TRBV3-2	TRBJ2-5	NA	ASSQVLMAQETQY
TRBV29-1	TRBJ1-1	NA	SVNKNQYTEAF
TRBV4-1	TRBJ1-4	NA	ASSLEPGNNEKLF
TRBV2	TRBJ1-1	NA	ASRAKTGDTEAF
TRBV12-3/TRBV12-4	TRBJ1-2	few	ASSRGLNYGYT
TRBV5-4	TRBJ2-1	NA	ASSLRPTSGGIYNEQF
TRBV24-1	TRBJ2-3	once	ATSDTWATTDTQY
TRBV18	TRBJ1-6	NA	ASSPSTGLDSPLH
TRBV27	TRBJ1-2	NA	ASSGTGIPYGYT
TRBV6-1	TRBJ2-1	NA	ASSEAAGTSGSRQF